The 19 T cell receptor beta chains presented below share a single source sample, sequenced in a study of a mutant IDH1 vaccine in newly diagnosed glioma. Their cognate antigens are unknown. Described time point: week 47, end of study. Mutant IDH1 20-mer peptide, at 300 ug, made up each vaccine dose, with topical imiquimod. Clones were sequenced by immunoSEQ multiplex PCR, and TCRdb holds only the in-frame ones, with some missing. Among 30,000 to 40,000 clones listed, about 93% were seen once. The source was PBMCs, collected from a glioma patient whose treatment included an IDH1 peptide vaccine. The receptor source for this set is a woman between 40 and 50 years old with glioma.

This chain connects TRBV7-9 to TRBJ1-1; D is ambiguous. CDR1 is SEHNR, CDR2 FQNEAQ, per germline (reference sequence). V lost 5 bases and J lost 2, with 9 bases in between. This CDR3 contains 13 residues. The CDR3 sequence: CASSVDVNTEAFF. The CDR3 region has the DNA TGTGCCAGCAGCGTCGACGTCAACACTGAAGCTTTCTTT.

The genes are TRBV7-2 and TRBJ2-7; 15 bases are shared with TRBD2. Germline V gene sequence: CDR1 SGHTA, CDR2 FQGNSA. The CDR3 spans 17 residues. With 5 bases clipped from V and 2 bases from J, the junction kept 7 bases outside the gene matches. CDR3 DNA: TGTGCCAGCAGCAAGGGACTAGCGGGGGGTCCGACCTACGAGCAGTACTTC. The encoded protein is CASSKGLAGGPTYEQYF.

This chain connects TRBV5-1 to TRBJ2-3; 8 nucleotides match TRBD2. The germline V gene has CDR1 SGHRS and CDR2 YFSETQ. The CDR3 is made up of 16 amino acids. V shed 4 bases, J shed 6 bases, and the junction held 13 bases outside the gene matches. CDR3 sequence: CASSELAGEYGDTQYF. The CDR3 bases are TGCGCCAGCAGCGAGCTAGCGGGCGAATATGGGGATACGCAGTATTTT.

This chain uses TRBV4-3 with TRBJ1-4; TRBD1 aligns across 11 bases. Germline V gives CDR1 LGHNA, CDR2 YSLEER. V lost 4 bases and J lost 6; bases outside the gene matches: 10. The CDR3 is made up of 17 amino acids. The CDR3 is CASSPPLAGQGDEKLFF. CDR3 bases: TGCGCCAGCAGCCCCCCTCTCGCGGGACAGGGGGATGAAAAACTGTTTTTT.

The chain combines TRBV12-5 with TRBJ1-1, with 9 bases lining up with TRBD1. CDR3 length: 12 amino acids. Trimming at V came to 8 bases and at J to 4 bases, leaving 2 bases not matched to a gene. CDR1 is LGHNT and CDR2 is FRNRAP in the germline V gene. The CDR3 DNA reads as TGTGCTAGTAACAGGGGGCCCACTGAAGCTTTCTTT. Its protein is CASNRGPTEAFF.

This chain uses TRBV30 with TRBJ1-5; weak D call: TRBD1 (5 bases). Trimming stripped 5 bases from V and 2 bases from J, with 10 bases between. Germline V gene sequence: CDR1 GTSNPN, CDR2 SVGIG (reference sequence). The CDR3 has 13 residues. The CDR3 sequence is CAWGQGGNQPQHF. Here the CDR3 DNA reads TGTGCCTGGGGGCAAGGGGGCAATCAGCCCCAGCATTTT.

This clone was observed a handful of times. The V and J genes are TRBV7-2 and TRBJ1-2, with D unclear. CDR3 length: 13 residues. Between the trimmed V and J ends, which lost 0 bases and 8 bases, there was a span of 10 bases. Germline CDR1 is SGHTA and CDR2 is FQGNSA. CDR3 amino acids: CASSLAWAGGYTF. CDR3 DNA: TGTGCCAGCAGCTTAGCATGGGCGGGCGGCTACACCTTC.

This chain links TRBV30 with TRBJ2-7; the match to TRBD1 covers 8 bases. The germline CDR1 and CDR2 sequences are GTSNPN and SVGIG (reference sequence). This CDR3 region has 15 residues. The V and J ends lost 0 bases and 3 bases, in that order; junction bases with no gene match: 7. CDR3 loop: CAWSVLRDRHYEQYF. In DNA, the CDR3 is TGTGCCTGGAGTGTACTCAGGGACAGGCACTACGAGCAGTACTTC.

The rearrangement uses TRBV4-3 and TRBJ1-4; D might be TRBD1 (6 bases). The CDR3 is 16 residues long. The ends were cut back, 0 bases at V and 3 bases at J, with 11 bases in the middle. Germline V gives CDR1 LGHNA, CDR2 YSLEER. The CDR3: CASSQDQTGPNEKLFF. CDR3 DNA sequence: TGCGCCAGCAGCCAAGATCAGACAGGTCCTAATGAAAAACTGTTTTTT.

This chain uses TRBV18 with TRBJ1-1; D is possibly TRBD1 (6 bases). The CDR3 length is 12 residues. Per the germline V gene, CDR1 is KGHSH and CDR2 is LQKENI. V shed 3 bases and J shed 7 bases, with 9 bases lying between them. CDR3 residues: CASSPLQGEAFF. Written as DNA, the CDR3 is TGTGCCAGCTCACCCTTACAGGGTGAAGCTTTCTTT. Filled out from reference TRBV18 and TRBJ1-1, the complete variable domain reads NAGVMQNPRHLVRRRGQEARLRCSPMKGHSHVYWYRQLPEEGLKFMVYLQKENIIDESGMPKERFSAEFPKEGPSILRIQQVVRGDSAAYFCASSPLQGEAFFGQGTRLTVV.

V gene TRBV5-5 combines with J gene TRBJ1-2; D is possibly TRBD1 (5 bases). Germline V gives CDR1 SGHKS, CDR2 YYEKEE (reference sequence). This CDR3 is 12 amino acids long. Trimming cost V 4 bases and J 7 bases, with 11 bases left between them. Here the CDR3 reads CASSPRGAGYTF. CDR3 nucleotide sequence: TGTGCCAGCAGCCCGAGGGGTGCTGGCTACACCTTC.

V and J are TRBV29-1 and TRBJ1-5, with 8 bases lining up with TRBD1. Germline CDR1 SQVTM, CDR2 ANQGSEA. The CDR3 runs to 13 residues. V shed 5 bases and J 4 bases; nucleotides not matched to a gene: 4. The CDR3 is CSVSGGGNQPQHF. The CDR3 DNA follows: TGCAGCGTTTCAGGGGGCGGTAATCAGCCCCAGCATTTT.

The chain links TRBV6-5 to TRBJ1-1, with D possibly matching TRBD1 (6 bases). The CDR3 is 14 amino acids. Germline CDR1 is MNHEY and CDR2 is SVGAGI. V lost 0 bases and J 4 bases, leaving 9 bases between the germline ends. The chain's CDR3 is CASSYSGGLTEAFF. In DNA, the CDR3 is TGTGCCAGCAGTTACTCCGGGGGGCTCACTGAAGCTTTCTTT.

This chain connects TRBV5-5 to TRBJ1-6; D unclear. There are 14 residues in the CDR3. CDR1 is SGHKS, CDR2 YYEKEE, per germline (reference sequence). V lost 4 bases and J 10 bases, leaving 15 bases between the germline ends. Here the CDR3 DNA reads TGTGCCAGCAGCCCCGTGCGGTTTGTCTCACCCCTCCACTTT. It specifies CASSPVRFVSPLHF.

The chain joins TRBV4-2 to TRBJ1-6; 9 nucleotides line up with TRBD1. From germline, CDR1 is LGHNA and CDR2 YNFKEQ. The ends lost 2 bases at V and 12 bases at J; junction bases unmatched: 11. CDR3 length: 16 residues. The CDR3 reads CASSQRFPGQGKPLHF. CDR3 DNA sequence: TGTGCCAGCAGCCAAAGATTTCCGGGACAGGGTAAACCCCTCCACTTT.

The CDR3 DNA reads TGCGCCAGCAGCTTGGGGGGACACAACTACGAGCAGTACTTC. Residues: CASSLGGHNYEQYF. The chain joins TRBV5-1 to TRBJ2-7, with D maybe TRBD1 (6 bases). CDR1 SGHRS and CDR2 YFSETQ come from the germline V gene. This CDR3 has 14 residues. Trimming left V 0 bases short and J 3 bases short, with 10 bases between.

The chain combines TRBV18 with TRBJ1-4; the D is unclear. CDR1 and CDR2 from the germline V gene are KGHSH and LQKENI. Trimming cost V 2 bases and J 4 bases, with 8 bases left between them. This CDR3 has 14 residues. CDR3 loop: CASSPVGGNEKLFF. DNA of the CDR3: TGTGCCAGCTCACCAGTAGGCGGTAATGAAAAACTGTTTTTT.

The CDR3 region is CASSRTSDDYEQYF. CDR3 coding DNA: TGTGCCAGCAGCAGGACTAGCGATGACTACGAGCAGTACTTC. V is TRBV2 and J is TRBJ2-7, with 9 bases aligning to TRBD2. This CDR3 has 14 amino acids. J gave up 3 bases and V 6 bases, and 6 bases lay outside the gene matches. The germline V gene encodes CDR1 SNHLY and CDR2 FYNNEI.

A few counts support this clone. V usage is TRBV11-2 and J usage is TRBJ1-1; 7 nucleotides agree with TRBD1. This CDR3 region has 14 residues. Germline CDR1 is SGHAT and CDR2 is FQNNGV. Trimming cost V 5 bases and J 5 bases; bases outside gene matches: 8. The CDR3 nucleotides are TGTGCCAGCAGCCCAGAGACAGGGAAGACTGAAGCTTTCTTT. This gives the protein CASSPETGKTEAFF.